This entry describes one TCR beta chain. What it binds is not known. These data belong to a study of cytomegalovirus exposure and HLA in healthy donors. Whole-study results and caveats: Later analysis found that TCR beta chains associated with HLA were more clonally expanded than other, equally common chains. In a later analysis, common viral pathogens appeared linked to several of the most significant clusters.

The PCR was carried out with 60 Vbeta primers and 13 Jbeta primers. Method: immunoSEQ multiplex PCR; TCRdb's copy keeps in-frame clones and lacks some. The table lists about 130,000 clones, around 72% of them singletons. Deletions cut 0 bases from V and 6 bases from J, with 10 bases between. The germline CDR1 and CDR2 sequences are KGHSH and LQKENI. The CDR3 spans 14 residues. The chain employs TRBV18 and TRBJ2-3; D not certain. Sequencing was performed on PBMCs. This sequence originates from a man in his fifties or sixties in good health and CMV-seropositive. CDR3 sequence: CASSPPRPDDTQYF. CDR3 bases: TGTGCCAGCTCACCACCCAGGCCGGATGATACGCAGTATTTT.